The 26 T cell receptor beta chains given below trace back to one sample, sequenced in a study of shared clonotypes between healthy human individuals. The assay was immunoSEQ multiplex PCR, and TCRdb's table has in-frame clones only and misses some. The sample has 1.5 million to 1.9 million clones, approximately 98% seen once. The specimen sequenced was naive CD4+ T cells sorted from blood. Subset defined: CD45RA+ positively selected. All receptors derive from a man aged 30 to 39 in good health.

Written as DNA, the CDR3 is TGTGCCAGCAGCTTAAGGGGACAGGGAGGGTCAGATACGCAGTATTTT. Encoded protein: CASSLRGQGGSDTQYF. The rearrangement links TRBV7-6 to TRBJ2-3; 9 nucleotides match TRBD1. With V trimmed by 2 bases and J by 4 bases, 7 bases remained unmatched. Germline V lookup: CDR1 SGHVS, CDR2 FNYEAQ. This CDR3 region has 16 residues.

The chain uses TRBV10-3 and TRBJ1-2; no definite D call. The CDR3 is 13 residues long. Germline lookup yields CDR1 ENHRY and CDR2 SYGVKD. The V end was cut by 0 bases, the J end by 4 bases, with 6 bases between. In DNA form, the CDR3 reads TGTGCCATCAGTGAGTCACGGGTCTATGGCTACACCTTC. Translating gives CAISESRVYGYTF.

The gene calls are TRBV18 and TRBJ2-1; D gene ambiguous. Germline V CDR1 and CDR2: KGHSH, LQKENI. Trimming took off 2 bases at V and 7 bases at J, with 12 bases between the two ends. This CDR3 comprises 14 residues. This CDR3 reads CASSPTSIRNEQFF. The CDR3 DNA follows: TGTGCCAGCTCACCAACAAGTATTAGGAATGAGCAGTTCTTC. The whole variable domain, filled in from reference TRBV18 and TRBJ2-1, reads NAGVMQNPRHLVRRRGQEARLRCSPMKGHSHVYWYRQLPEEGLKFMVYLQKENIIDESGMPKERFSAEFPKEGPSILRIQQVVRGDSAAYFCASSPTSIRNEQFFGPGTRLTVL.

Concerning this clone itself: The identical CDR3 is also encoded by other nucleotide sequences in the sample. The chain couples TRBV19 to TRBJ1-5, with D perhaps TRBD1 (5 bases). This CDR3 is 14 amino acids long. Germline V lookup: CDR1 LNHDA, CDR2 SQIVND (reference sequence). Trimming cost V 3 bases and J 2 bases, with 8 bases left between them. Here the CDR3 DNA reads TGTGCCAGTAGTATTCAGGGCGGCAATCAGCCCCAGCATTTT. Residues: CASSIQGGNQPQHF. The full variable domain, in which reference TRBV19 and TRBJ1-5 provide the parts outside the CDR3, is DGGITQSPKYLFRKEGQNVTLSCEQNLNHDAMYWYRQDPGQGLRLIYYSQIVNDFQKGDIAEGYSVSREKKESFPLTVTSAQKNPTAFYLCASSIQGGNQPQHFGDGTRLSIL.

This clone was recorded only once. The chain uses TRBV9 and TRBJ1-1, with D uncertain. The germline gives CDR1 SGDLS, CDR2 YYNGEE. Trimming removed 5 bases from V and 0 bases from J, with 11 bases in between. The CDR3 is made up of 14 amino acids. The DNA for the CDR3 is TGTGCCAGCAGGTCGGCAGGCATGAACACTGAAGCTTTCTTT. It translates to CASRSAGMNTEAFF.

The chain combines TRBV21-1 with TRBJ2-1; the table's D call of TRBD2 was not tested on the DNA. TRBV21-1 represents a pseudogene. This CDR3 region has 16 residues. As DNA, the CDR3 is TGTGCCAGCAGCAAAAAGGGCCTAGCGGGAGTCTATGAGCAGTTCTTC. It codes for CASSKKGLAGVYEQFF.

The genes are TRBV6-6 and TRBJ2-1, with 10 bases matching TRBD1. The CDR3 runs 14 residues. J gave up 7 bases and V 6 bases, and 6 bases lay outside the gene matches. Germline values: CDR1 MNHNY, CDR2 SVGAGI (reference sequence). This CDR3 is CASSQTGGWNEQFF. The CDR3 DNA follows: TGTGCCAGCAGCCAGACAGGGGGCTGGAATGAGCAGTTCTTC.

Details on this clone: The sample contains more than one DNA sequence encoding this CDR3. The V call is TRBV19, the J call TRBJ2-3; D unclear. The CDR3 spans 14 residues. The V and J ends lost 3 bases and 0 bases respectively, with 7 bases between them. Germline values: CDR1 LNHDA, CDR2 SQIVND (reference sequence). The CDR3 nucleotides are TGTGCCAGTAGTATTAGGGCTAGCACAGATACGCAGTATTTT. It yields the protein CASSIRASTDTQYF.

CDR3 DNA sequence: TGTGCCAGCAGCGCGACAGCGTATAGCAATCAGCCCCAGCATTTT. It specifies CASSATAYSNQPQHF. This chain connects TRBV9 to TRBJ1-5, with D perhaps TRBD1 (5 bases). Trimming removed 3 bases at V and 0 bases at J, with 10 bases between. The CDR3 extends over 15 amino acids. Germline V gives CDR1 SGDLS, CDR2 YYNGEE.

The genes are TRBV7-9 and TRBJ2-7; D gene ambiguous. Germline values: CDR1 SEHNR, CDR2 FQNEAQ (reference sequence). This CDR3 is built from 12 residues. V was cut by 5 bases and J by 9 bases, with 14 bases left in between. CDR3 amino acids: CASSRGSLGQYF. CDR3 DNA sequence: TGTGCCAGCAGCCGTGGGTCTCTAGGGCAGTACTTC.

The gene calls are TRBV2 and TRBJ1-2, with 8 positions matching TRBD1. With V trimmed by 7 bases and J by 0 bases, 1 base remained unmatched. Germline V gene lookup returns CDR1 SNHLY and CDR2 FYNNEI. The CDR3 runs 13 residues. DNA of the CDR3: TGTGCCAGCAACAGGGGGTCTAACTATGGCTACACCTTC. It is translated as CASNRGSNYGYTF.

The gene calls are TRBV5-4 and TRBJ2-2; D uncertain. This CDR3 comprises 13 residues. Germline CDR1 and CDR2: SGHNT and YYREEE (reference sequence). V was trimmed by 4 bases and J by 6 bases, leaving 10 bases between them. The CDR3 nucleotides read TGTGCCAGCAGCAAACGCAGTCCCGGGGAGCTGTTTTTT. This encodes CASSKRSPGELFF.

CDR3 DNA sequence: TGTGCCAGCAGTGAAGTGGGAGCCACCGGGGAGCTGTTTTTT. Residues: CASSEVGATGELFF. The rearrangement uses TRBV25-1 and TRBJ2-2, with D possibly being TRBD2 (5 bases). The germline V gene has CDR1 MGHDK and CDR2 SYGVNS. Trimming pared 2 bases from V and 4 bases from J, leaving 8 bases between. The CDR3 consists of 14 residues.

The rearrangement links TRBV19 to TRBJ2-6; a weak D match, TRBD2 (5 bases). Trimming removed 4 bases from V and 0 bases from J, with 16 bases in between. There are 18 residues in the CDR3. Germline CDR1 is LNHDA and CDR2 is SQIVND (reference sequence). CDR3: CASSTSTGWGSGANVLTF. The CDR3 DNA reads TGTGCCAGTAGTACGTCAACGGGGTGGGGCTCTGGGGCCAACGTCCTGACTTTC.

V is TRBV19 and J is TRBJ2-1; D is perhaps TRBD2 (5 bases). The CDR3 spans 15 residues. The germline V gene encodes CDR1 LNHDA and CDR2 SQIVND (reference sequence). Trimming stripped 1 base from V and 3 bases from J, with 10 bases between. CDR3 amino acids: CASSIVWESYNEQFF. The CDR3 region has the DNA TGTGCCAGTAGTATAGTGTGGGAGAGCTACAATGAGCAGTTCTTC.

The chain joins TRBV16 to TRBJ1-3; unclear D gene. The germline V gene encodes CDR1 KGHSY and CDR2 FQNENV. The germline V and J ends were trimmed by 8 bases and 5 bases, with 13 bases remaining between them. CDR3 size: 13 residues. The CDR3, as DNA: TGTGCCAGCGGCGTACAAGATAGAAACACCATATATTTT. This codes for CASGVQDRNTIYF.

CDR3 sequence reads: CASSTGLAGGPDEQFF. CDR3 coding DNA: TGTGCCAGCTCAACGGGACTAGCGGGAGGGCCGGATGAGCAGTTCTTC. The chain carries TRBV18 and TRBJ2-1; TRBD2 matches at 16 bases. Per germline, CDR1 KGHSH and CDR2 LQKENI. The CDR3 is made up of 16 amino acids. V shed 5 bases and J 8 bases; nucleotides not matched to a gene: 6. Using reference TRBV18 and TRBJ2-1 for the parts outside the CDR3, the full variable domain is NAGVMQNPRHLVRRRGQEARLRCSPMKGHSHVYWYRQLPEEGLKFMVYLQKENIIDESGMPKERFSAEFPKEGPSILRIQQVVRGDSAAYFCASSTGLAGGPDEQFFGPGTRLTVL.

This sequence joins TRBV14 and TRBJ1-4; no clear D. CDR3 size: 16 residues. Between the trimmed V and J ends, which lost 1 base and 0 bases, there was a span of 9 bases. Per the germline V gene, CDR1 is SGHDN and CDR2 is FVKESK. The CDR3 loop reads CASSQARLATNEKLFF. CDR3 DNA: TGTGCCAGCAGCCAAGCACGGTTGGCAACTAATGAAAAACTGTTTTTT. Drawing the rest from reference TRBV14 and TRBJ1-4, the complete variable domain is EAGVTQFPSHSVIEKGQTVTLRCDPISGHDNLYWYRRVMGKEIKFLLHFVKESKQDESGMPNNRFLAERTGGTYSTLKVQPAELEDSGVYFCASSQARLATNEKLFFGSGTQLSVL.

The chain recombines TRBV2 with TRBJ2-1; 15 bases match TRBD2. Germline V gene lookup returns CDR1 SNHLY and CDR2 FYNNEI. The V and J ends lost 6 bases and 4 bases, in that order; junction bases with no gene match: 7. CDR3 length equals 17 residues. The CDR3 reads CASRGGLAGGSYNEQFF. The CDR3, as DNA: TGTGCCAGCAGGGGAGGACTAGCGGGAGGGTCATACAATGAGCAGTTCTTC.

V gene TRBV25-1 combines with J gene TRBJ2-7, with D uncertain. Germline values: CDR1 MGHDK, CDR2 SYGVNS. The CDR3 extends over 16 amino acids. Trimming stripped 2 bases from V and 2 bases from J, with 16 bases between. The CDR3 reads CASSERPTLIPYEQYF. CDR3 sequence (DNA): TGTGCCAGCAGTGAACGGCCCACCCTAATTCCCTACGAGCAGTACTTC.

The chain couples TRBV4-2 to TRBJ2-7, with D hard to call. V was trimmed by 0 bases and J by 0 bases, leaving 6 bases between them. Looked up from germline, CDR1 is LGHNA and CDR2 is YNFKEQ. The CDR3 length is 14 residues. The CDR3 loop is CASSQDLGSYEQYF. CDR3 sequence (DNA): TGTGCCAGCAGCCAAGATCTCGGCTCCTACGAGCAGTACTTC.

CDR3 in amino acids: CASSLDRTSNYGYTF. In DNA form, the CDR3 reads TGTGCCAGCAGCCTTGACAGGACTTCCAACTATGGCTACACCTTC. The chain links TRBV5-4 to TRBJ1-2; possible D gene TRBD1, 6 bases. V was pared by 4 bases and J by 2 bases, with 15 bases between. Germline lookup yields CDR1 SGHNT and CDR2 YYREEE (reference sequence). This CDR3 spans 15 amino acids.

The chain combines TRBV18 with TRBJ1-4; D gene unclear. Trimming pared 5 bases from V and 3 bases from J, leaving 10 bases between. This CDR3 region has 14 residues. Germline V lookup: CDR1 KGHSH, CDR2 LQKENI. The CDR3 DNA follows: TGTGCCAGCTCAATAACTCCGTCTAATGAAAAACTGTTTTTT. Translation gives CASSITPSNEKLFF.

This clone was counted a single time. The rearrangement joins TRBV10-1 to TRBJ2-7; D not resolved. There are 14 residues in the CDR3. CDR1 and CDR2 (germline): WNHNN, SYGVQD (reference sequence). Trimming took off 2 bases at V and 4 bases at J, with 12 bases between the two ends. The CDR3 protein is CASSETPSAYEQYF. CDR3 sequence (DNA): TGCGCCAGCAGTGAGACTCCTTCGGCGTACGAGCAGTACTTC.

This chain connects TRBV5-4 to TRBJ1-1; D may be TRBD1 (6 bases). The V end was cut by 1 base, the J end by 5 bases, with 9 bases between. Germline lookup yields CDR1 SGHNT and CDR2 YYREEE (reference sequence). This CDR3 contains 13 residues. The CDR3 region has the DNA TGTGCCAGCAGCTTGCAGGGGTCAACTGAAGCTTTCTTT. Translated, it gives CASSLQGSTEAFF.

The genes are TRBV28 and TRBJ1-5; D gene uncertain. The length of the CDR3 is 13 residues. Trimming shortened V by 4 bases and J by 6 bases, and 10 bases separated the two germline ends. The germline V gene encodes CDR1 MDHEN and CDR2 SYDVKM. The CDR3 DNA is TGTGCCAGCAGTTCGCCTCACTTTCAGCCCCAGCATTTT. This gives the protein CASSSPHFQPQHF.